This T cell receptor (beta chain) stems from a study of response to subunit inactivated influenza vaccine. Findings of the study overall: A suggestion made by the authors is that each seasonal influenza vaccination recruits few new T cells.

A remark on this clonotype: Its target is unknown. One base away lies a much larger clone, so this may be a sequencing read error.

CDR3 length: 15 amino acids. Germline trimming cut 6 bases from V and 7 bases from J; bases unmatched to any gene: 10. Via MiXCR, TCRdb re-called the RT-PCR reads, giving one row per CDR3 protein. The sample holds approximately 730,000 distinct CDR3 sequences; approximately 15% are singletons and the top ten take roughly 6.4%. The rearrangement joins TRBV12-3 or TRBV12-4 to TRBJ1-5; TRBD1 aligns across 9 bases. The material sequenced was PBMCs from blood, taken less than 15 days before vaccination. The TCR was taken from a man between 50 and 59 years old who received an inactivated influenza vaccine. The CDR3 here is CASSAPGQGEQPQHF. The CDR3, as DNA: TGTGCCAGCAGCGCTCCGGGACAGGGTGAGCAGCCCCAGCATTTT.